What follows are 26 T cell receptor beta chains derived from one specimen sequenced in a study of beta chain features in type 1 diabetes. Findings and limits, study-wide: There was a moderate but significant shortening of TCRB CDR3s in all four CD4+ subsets of Type 1 diabetes patients.

The isolated RNA, all of it, was reverse transcribed, so expressed TCRB transcripts were what got sequenced. TCRdb's table, derived via immunoSEQ multiplex PCR, lists solely in-frame clones and lacks some. The table records tens of thousands of clones, approximately 61% of them present only once. These receptors have no identified antigens. The sequenced sample was Tregs from blood. The receptors shown here come from a young man with type 1 diabetes. Some clones in this sample may be carry-over from other donors' samples.

The chain is built from TRBV5-1 and TRBJ1-1; 9 nucleotides align to TRBD1. Germline CDR1 reads SGHRS; CDR2 reads YFSETQ. This CDR3 comprises 15 residues. After removal of 5 bases from V and 4 bases from J, the junction contained 9 bases not matched to a gene. The CDR3 protein is CASSPTGGEGTEAFF. The CDR3 nucleotides read TGCGCCAGCAGTCCCACAGGGGGCGAGGGCACTGAAGCTTTCTTT.

This sequence joins TRBV6-1 and TRBJ2-5; 8 nucleotides agree with TRBD1. The J call is in doubt because the DNA end fits TRBJ2-7 better. The length of the CDR3 is 14 residues. Germline CDR1 and CDR2: MNHNS and SASEGT. This chain's CDR3 is CASRRDRGSYEQYF. The CDR3 DNA follows: TGTGCCAGCAGGAGAGACAGGGGCTCCTACGAGCAGTACTTC.

This clone was detected a few times. The gene calls are TRBV4-2 and TRBJ1-1, with D perhaps matching TRBD1 (5 bases). The germline V gene encodes CDR1 LGHNA and CDR2 YNFKEQ. With 0 bases removed from V and 4 bases from J, the gap between germline ends came to 9 bases. The CDR3 contains 14 residues. The CDR3 DNA is TGTGCCAGCAGCCAAGAGGGGCACCTCACTGAAGCTTTCTTT. The encoded protein is CASSQEGHLTEAFF.

The rearrangement links TRBV4-2 to TRBJ1-4, with 9 bases fitting TRBD1. There are 16 residues in the CDR3. Trimming at V came to 2 bases and at J to 7 bases, leaving 8 bases not matched to a gene. Germline lookup yields CDR1 LGHNA and CDR2 YNFKEQ. The CDR3 nucleotides are TGTGCCAGCAGCCAACGGGGGGACAGGGATCCTGAAAAACTGTTTTTT. Protein product: CASSQRGDRDPEKLFF.

The chain has TRBV7-9 and TRBJ1-6; 10 bases are shared with TRBD1. CDR1 and CDR2 from the germline V gene are SEHNR and FQNEAQ (reference sequence). The CDR3 runs to 15 residues. Trimming cost V 3 bases and J 10 bases; bases outside gene matches: 6. DNA of the CDR3: TGTGCCAGCAGCTTGTTGGGACAGGGGACCTCACCCCTCCACTTT. This gives the protein CASSLLGQGTSPLHF.

The rearrangement links TRBV7-3 to TRBJ2-5; TRBD2 matches at 8 bases. The length of the CDR3 is 15 residues. CDR1 and CDR2 (germline): SGHTA, FQGTGA. Trimming cost V 2 bases and J 5 bases; bases outside gene matches: 7. CDR3 sequence reads: CASSLLAGGWETQYF. In DNA form, the CDR3 reads TGTGCCAGCAGCTTACTGGCGGGGGGATGGGAGACCCAGTACTTC.

The V gene is TRBV27, the J gene TRBJ2-5; D not certain. CDR3 length: 13 amino acids. The germline V gene encodes CDR1 MNHEY and CDR2 SMNVEV (reference sequence). Deletions cut 5 bases from V and 2 bases from J, with 9 bases between. DNA of the CDR3: TGTGCCAGCAGTCCTAAGAGTCAAGAGACCCAGTACTTC. Translating it yields CASSPKSQETQYF.

A single count supports this clone. The chain links TRBV28 to TRBJ1-2; D gene uncertain. The CDR3 runs 14 residues. The V end lost 3 bases, the J end lost 1 base, and 9 bases lay between the germline ends. The germline gives CDR1 MDHEN, CDR2 SYDVKM. The CDR3 sequence is CASSLAGINYGYTF. The CDR3 coding sequence is TGTGCCAGCAGTTTGGCGGGGATTAACTATGGCTACACCTTC.

This clone has just one count. The chain has TRBV4-1 and TRBJ1-4, with 7 bases aligning to TRBD1. This CDR3 is built from 15 residues. Unmatched junction bases numbered 6, after V lost 5 bases and J lost 3 bases. Per germline, CDR1 MGHRA and CDR2 YSYEKL. The CDR3 nucleotides are TGCGCCAGCAGCTCGACCCAGGGGGCTAATGAAAAACTGTTTTTT. It is translated as CASSSTQGANEKLFF.

This rearrangement joins TRBV2 to TRBJ2-7, with 9 bases identical to TRBD2. Per germline, CDR1 SNHLY and CDR2 FYNNEI. CDR3 length: 14 residues. The junction had 7 bases not matched to a gene; V was cut back by 7 bases and J by 3 bases. CDR3 in DNA: TGTGCCAGCAAGAAGGCTAGCGGGATCTACGAGCAGTACTTC. Translating it yields CASKKASGIYEQYF.

This clone was counted a few times. V is TRBV29-1 and J is TRBJ1-5; D ambiguous. CDR1 SQVTM and CDR2 ANQGSEA come from the germline V gene. The V end was cut by 8 bases, the J end by 3 bases, with 14 bases between. The CDR3 sequence is 13 residues long. The chain's CDR3 is CSYQAGYNQPQHF. The DNA of the CDR3 is TGCAGCTACCAGGCGGGCTACAATCAGCCCCAGCATTTT.

This clone appeared a single time. V gene TRBV5-1 combines with J gene TRBJ2-3; the match to TRBD2 covers 11 bases. Germline CDR1 is SGHRS and CDR2 is YFSETQ. This CDR3 contains 17 residues. With 1 base clipped from V and 2 bases from J, the junction kept 6 bases outside the gene matches. CDR3 residues: CASSLSLAGGTTDTQYF. The DNA for the CDR3 is TGCGCCAGCAGCTTGTCTCTAGCGGGGGGCACCACAGATACGCAGTATTTT.

V and J are TRBV28 and TRBJ1-4, with 8 bases aligning to TRBD1. V shed 6 bases and J 8 bases; nucleotides not matched to a gene: 14. This CDR3 is built from 16 residues. Germline V gene sequence: CDR1 MDHEN, CDR2 SYDVKM. The CDR3 protein is CASRPMGTGASEKLFF. CDR3 coding DNA: TGTGCCAGCAGACCAATGGGGACAGGAGCTTCGGAAAAACTGTTTTTT.

For the CDR3, the DNA is TGTGCCGGACAGGGGCCTGGAAACACCATATATTTT. It yields the protein CAGQGPGNTIYF. The chain has TRBV30 and TRBJ1-3; 9 bases line up with TRBD1. The CDR3 loop spans 12 amino acids. From germline, CDR1 is GTSNPN and CDR2 SVGIG (reference sequence). V was pared by 8 bases and J by 2 bases, with 1 base of the junction left unmatched.

V and J are TRBV2 and TRBJ2-7; 9 bases map to TRBD1. CDR1 is SNHLY and CDR2 is FYNNEI in the germline V gene. The CDR3 is made up of 14 amino acids. The J segment lost 5 bases and the V segment lost 6 bases, leaving 8 bases of the junction unmatched. CDR3 sequence: CASRRDREGDEQYF. CDR3 sequence (DNA): TGTGCCAGCAGAAGGGACAGGGAGGGCGACGAGCAGTACTTC.

The V gene is TRBV7-2, the J gene TRBJ2-3; 9 nucleotides line up with TRBD2. The CDR3 sequence is 16 residues long. J lost 2 bases, V lost 3 bases, and 6 bases had no gene match. The germline CDR1 and CDR2 sequences are SGHTA and FQGNSA. CDR3 amino acids: CASSFWPSGDTDTQYF. CDR3 DNA: TGTGCCAGCAGCTTTTGGCCTAGCGGGGACACAGATACGCAGTATTTT. Supplemented by reference TRBV7-2 and TRBJ2-3, the full variable domain reads GAGVSQSPSNKVTEKGKDVELRCDPISGHTALYWYRQSLGQGLEFLIYFQGNSAPDKSGLPSDRFSAERTGGSVSTLTIQRTQQEDSAVYLCASSFWPSGDTDTQYFGPGTRLTVL.

The chain carries TRBV9 and TRBJ2-7; 7 nucleotides match TRBD1. The CDR3 is 15 residues long. Looked up from germline, CDR1 is SGDLS and CDR2 is YYNGEE. With 5 bases clipped from V and 4 bases from J, the junction kept 12 bases outside the gene matches. The CDR3 is CASSPRQGLGYEQYF. CDR3 nucleotide sequence: TGTGCCAGCAGTCCGAGACAGGGCCTTGGGTACGAGCAGTACTTC.

The V call is TRBV7-9, the J call TRBJ1-2; D is unclear. This CDR3 is built from 15 residues. V was clipped by 4 bases and J by 0 bases, with 12 bases between them. Germline assignment: CDR1 SEHNR and CDR2 FQNEAQ (reference sequence). The CDR3 region is CASSSGRGANYGYTF. Written as DNA, the CDR3 is TGTGCCAGCAGCTCCGGACGGGGAGCTAACTATGGCTACACCTTC.

The CDR3 here is CASSPPERGVSYNEQFF. The CDR3 nucleotides read TGTGCCAGCAGCCCGCCGGAGCGGGGGGTATCCTACAATGAGCAGTTCTTC. The J gene is TRBJ2-1, the V gene TRBV7-2; 9 bases line up with TRBD2. The trim removed 5 bases at V and 1 base at J, leaving 9 bases unmatched. This CDR3 contains 17 residues. Germline CDR1 reads SGHTA; CDR2 reads FQGNSA.

The chain carries TRBV18 and TRBJ1-1; possibly TRBD1 for D (5 bases). The CDR3 extends over 14 amino acids. Trimming cost V 2 bases and J 1 base, with 8 bases left between them. Germline V gene lookup returns CDR1 KGHSH and CDR2 LQKENI. CDR3 amino acids: CASSPSTGNTEAFF. The DNA for the CDR3 is TGTGCCAGCTCACCATCAACAGGGAACACTGAAGCTTTCTTT.

V is TRBV7-3 and J is TRBJ2-5; D is possibly TRBD1 (5 bases). Germline V gene sequence: CDR1 SGHTA, CDR2 FQGTGA. V shed 1 base and J shed 4 bases, with 10 bases lying between them. This CDR3 is 14 amino acids long. The DNA of the CDR3 is TGTGCCAGCAGCTTAAATGGGGCCCGAGAGACCCAGTACTTC. This sequence encodes CASSLNGARETQYF. The whole variable domain, filled in from reference TRBV7-3 and TRBJ2-5, reads GAGVSQTPSNKVTEKGKYVELRCDPISGHTALYWYRQSLGQGPEFLIYFQGTGAADDSGLPNDRFFAVRPEGSVSTLKIQRTERGDSAVYLCASSLNGARETQYFGPGTRLLVL.

The chain uses TRBV6-6 and TRBJ2-5; possible D gene TRBD1, 5 bases. The J call may not be correct, given that the DNA end is closer to TRBJ2-7. The CDR3 has 14 residues. Germline values: CDR1 MNHNY, CDR2 SVGAGI (reference sequence). CDR3 loop: CASSPARVRYEQYF. The CDR3 nucleotides are TGTGCCAGCAGCCCCGCCAGGGTTCGGTACGAGCAGTACTTC.

The chain recombines TRBV18 with TRBJ2-3; TRBD1 might be the D (6 bases). The CDR3 covers 16 residues. The germline gives CDR1 KGHSH, CDR2 LQKENI. Trimming left V 0 bases short and J 7 bases short, with 17 bases between. CDR3 in amino acids: CASSPPQGTPWHTQYF. CDR3 coding DNA: TGTGCCAGCTCACCACCCCAGGGGACGCCATGGCATACGCAGTATTTT. The entire variable domain, with the rest obtained from reference TRBV18 and TRBJ2-3, is as follows: NAGVMQNPRHLVRRRGQEARLRCSPMKGHSHVYWYRQLPEEGLKFMVYLQKENIIDESGMPKERFSAEFPKEGPSILRIQQVVRGDSAAYFCASSPPQGTPWHTQYFGPGTRLTVL.

The chain has TRBV11-1 and TRBJ2-2; possible D gene TRBD1, 5 bases. Trimming left V 6 bases short and J 2 bases short, with 10 bases between. Per germline, CDR1 SGHAT and CDR2 FQDESV (reference sequence). The CDR3 loop spans 14 amino acids. CDR3 sequence reads: CASRTTVNTGELFF. CDR3 nucleotides: TGTGCCAGCAGGACGACAGTTAACACCGGGGAGCTGTTTTTT.

V and J are TRBV2 and TRBJ2-3; D perhaps matches TRBD2 (5 bases). This CDR3 has 17 amino acids. Trimming removed 6 bases from V and 4 bases from J, with 23 bases in between. Germline V CDR1 and CDR2: SNHLY, FYNNEI. The CDR3 reads CASRRTRPEGRPDTQYF. As DNA, the CDR3 is TGTGCCAGCAGGAGGACCCGACCAGAGGGTAGGCCAGATACGCAGTATTTT.

The gene calls are TRBV29-1 and TRBJ2-5; D uncertain. This CDR3 comprises 14 residues. Trimming left V 1 base short and J 4 bases short, with 13 bases between. CDR1 SQVTM and CDR2 ANQGSEA come from the germline V gene. The CDR3 here is CSVEGPGPRETQYF. The CDR3 DNA reads TGCAGCGTTGAAGGGCCGGGTCCAAGAGAGACCCAGTACTTC.